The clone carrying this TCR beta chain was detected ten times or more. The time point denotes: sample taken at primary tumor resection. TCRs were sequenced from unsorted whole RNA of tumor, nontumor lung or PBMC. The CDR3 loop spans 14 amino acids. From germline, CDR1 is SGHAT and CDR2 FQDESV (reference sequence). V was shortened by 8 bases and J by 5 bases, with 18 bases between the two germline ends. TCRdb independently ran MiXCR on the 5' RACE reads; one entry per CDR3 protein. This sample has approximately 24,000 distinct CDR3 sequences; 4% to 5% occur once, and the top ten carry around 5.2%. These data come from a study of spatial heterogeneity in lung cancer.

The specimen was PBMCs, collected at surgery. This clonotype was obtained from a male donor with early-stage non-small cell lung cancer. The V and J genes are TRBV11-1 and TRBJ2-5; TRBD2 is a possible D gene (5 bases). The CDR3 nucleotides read TGTGCCAGCCGGATGGGGAGTTTGGGTGAGACCCAGTACTTC. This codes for CASRMGSLGETQYF.